Detailed here is one TCR beta chain. Its antigen is currently unknown. The data derive from a study of cytomegalovirus exposure and HLA in healthy donors. Study-level findings and limits: Among TCR beta chains of equal frequency, HLA-associated ones were more clonally expanded in a later analysis. In a later analysis, a genetic analysis reported fewer productive-TCR N-insertions in an Asian-associated ancestry cluster than the cohort average.

The study ran its PCR with 60 Vbeta and 13 Jbeta primers. The repertoire was sequenced with immunoSEQ multiplex PCR; TCRdb's copy has only in-frame clones and lacks some. The table has about 160,000 clones, roughly 80% seen once; the top ten hold around 4.7%. Germline loops: CDR1 SGHTS, CDR2 YDEGEE. Unmatched junction bases numbered 5, after V lost 5 bases and J lost 4 bases. The length of the CDR3 is 15 residues. The source material was PBMCs. J is TRBJ2-1 and V is TRBV5-8, with TRBD1 identical over 11 bases. The source is a male donor in good health and CMV-seronegative. Here the CDR3 DNA reads TGTGCCAGCAGAGGGACAGGGGGGATTTACAATGAGCAGTTCTTC. Protein product: CASRGTGGIYNEQFF.